The present entry profiles one T cell receptor (beta chain) with its context. The data originate from a study of shared T cell receptors in the human thymus. Here immunoSEQ multiplex PCR was the method, and the copy in TCRdb shows in-frame clones only, minus some. The sample includes around 68,000 clones, 90% to 95% of them seen just once. V gave up 5 bases and J gave up 5 bases, with 14 bases separating them. The germline CDR1 and CDR2 sequences are SGHNT and YYREEE (reference sequence). The CDR3 contains 14 residues. The TCR sequence derives from a human donor. Material: thymocytes. This rearrangement joins TRBV5-4 to TRBJ2-1; the D gene is possibly TRBD2 (5 bases). This CDR3 reads CASRARGQNNEQFF. Here the CDR3 DNA reads TGTGCCAGCAGGGCACGCGGGCAGAACAATGAGCAGTTCTTC.